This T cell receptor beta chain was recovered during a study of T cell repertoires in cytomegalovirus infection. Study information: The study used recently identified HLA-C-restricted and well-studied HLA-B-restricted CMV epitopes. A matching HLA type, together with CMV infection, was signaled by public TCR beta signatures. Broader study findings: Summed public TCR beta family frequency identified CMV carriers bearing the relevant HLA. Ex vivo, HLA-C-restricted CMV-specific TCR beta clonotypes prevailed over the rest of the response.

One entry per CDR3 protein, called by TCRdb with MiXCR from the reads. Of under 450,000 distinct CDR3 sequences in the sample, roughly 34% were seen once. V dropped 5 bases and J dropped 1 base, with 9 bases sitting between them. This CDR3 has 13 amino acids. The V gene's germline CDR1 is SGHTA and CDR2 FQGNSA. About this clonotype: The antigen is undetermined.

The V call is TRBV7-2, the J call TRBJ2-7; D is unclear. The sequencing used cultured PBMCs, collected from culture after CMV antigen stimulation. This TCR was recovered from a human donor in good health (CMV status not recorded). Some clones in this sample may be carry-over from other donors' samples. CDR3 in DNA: TGTGCCAGCAGCAACCGACAATCCTACGAGCAGTACTTC. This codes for CASSNRQSYEQYF.